Listed here are 26 T cell receptor beta chains from one sample, sequenced in a study of cytomegalovirus exposure and HLA in healthy donors. Sequencing was performed with immunoSEQ multiplex PCR; in TCRdb, only in-frame clones are kept and a portion is missing. The data show over 200,000 clones, around 89% seen once. The sample taken for sequencing was PBMCs. Receptor source: a woman younger than 30 in good health and CMV-seronegative.

CDR3: CASSHPAVADTQYF. In DNA, the CDR3 is TGTGCCAGCAGTCACCCCGCGGTGGCAGATACGCAGTATTTT. This sequence joins TRBV5-4 and TRBJ2-3; the D is unclear. Trimming removed 5 bases from V and 4 bases from J, with 14 bases in between. CDR1 and CDR2 from the germline V gene are SGHNT and YYREEE (reference sequence). This CDR3 comprises 14 residues. Using reference TRBV5-4 and TRBJ2-3 for the parts outside the CDR3, the full variable domain is ETGVTQSPTHLIKTRGQQVTLRCSSQSGHNTVSWYQQALGQGPQFIFQYYREEENGRGNFPPRFSGLQFPNYSSELNVNALELDDSALYLCASSHPAVADTQYFGPGTRLTVL.

The chain couples TRBV29-1 to TRBJ1-1; 9 bases align to TRBD1. Germline trimming cut 3 bases from V and 2 bases from J; bases unmatched to any gene: 7. CDR1 SQVTM and CDR2 ANQGSEA come from the germline V gene. The CDR3 loop spans 15 amino acids. The CDR3 sequence is CSVESRDRVNTEAFF. Here the CDR3 DNA reads TGCAGCGTTGAGTCCCGGGACAGGGTAAACACTGAAGCTTTCTTT.

The V call is TRBV11-2, the J call TRBJ1-2, with 8 bases aligning to TRBD1. Germline loops: CDR1 SGHAT, CDR2 FQNNGV. The CDR3 has 16 amino acids. The V and J ends lost 1 base and 8 bases, in that order; junction bases with no gene match: 12. CDR3 DNA: TGTGCCAGCAGCTTAGTACAGGGGGACAGGATCAAGGGCTACACCTTC. Translating it yields CASSLVQGDRIKGYTF.

The table lists this clone with a count of one. The chain joins TRBV5-1 to TRBJ2-7, with TRBD2 matching 8 bases. J was trimmed by 2 bases and V by 1 base; bases with no gene match: 2. The CDR3 spans 14 residues. Germline V gene sequence: CDR1 SGHRS, CDR2 YFSETQ. The chain's CDR3 is CASSLLSGAYEQYV. Here the CDR3 DNA reads TGCGCCAGCAGCTTGCTTAGCGGGGCCTACGAGCAGTACGTC.

The chain has TRBV6-5 and TRBJ2-7; the D is unclear. The CDR3 totals 14 residues. In germline, CDR1 is MNHEY, CDR2 SVGAGI. Deletions cut 6 bases from V and 5 bases from J, with 17 bases between. CDR3 protein: CASSSPLEVHEQYF. The CDR3 DNA sequence: TGTGCCAGCAGCAGTCCCTTAGAGGTACACGAGCAGTACTTC.

The chain has TRBV4-1 and TRBJ1-3; D uncertain. CDR1 and CDR2 (germline): MGHRA, YSYEKL. V shed 2 bases and J shed 4 bases, with 12 bases lying between them. There are 15 residues in the CDR3. In DNA form, the CDR3 reads TGCGCCAGCAGCCAACCCCCCGGGTCGGGAAACACCATATATTTT. This codes for CASSQPPGSGNTIYF.

This chain links TRBV6-6 with TRBJ1-2; TRBD1 agrees at 8 bases. J lost 6 bases, V lost 6 bases, and 9 bases had no gene match. This CDR3 spans 14 amino acids. Per the germline V gene, CDR1 is MNHNY and CDR2 is SVGAGI (reference sequence). CDR3 sequence: CASRPRDRRHGYTF. The DNA for the CDR3 is TGTGCCAGCAGGCCCCGGGACAGGAGGCATGGCTACACCTTC.

This sequence joins TRBV28 and TRBJ1-6, with a possible D match to TRBD1 (5 bases). There are 14 residues in the CDR3. CDR1 is MDHEN, CDR2 SYDVKM, per germline. Trimming removed 5 bases from V and 6 bases from J, with 11 bases in between. The CDR3 DNA reads as TGTGCCAGCAGTCTCAGGGATGGTAATTCACCCCTCCACTTT. Residues: CASSLRDGNSPLHF.

This clone was picked up one time. CDR3 protein: CASTKSTGGYTF. The CDR3 bases are TGTGCCAGTACTAAATCGACAGGGGGCTACACCTTC. The chain joins TRBV19 to TRBJ1-2; 7 nucleotides align to TRBD1. This CDR3 contains 12 residues. Germline loops: CDR1 LNHDA, CDR2 SQIVND (reference sequence). J was trimmed by 8 bases and V by 7 bases; bases with no gene match: 7.

The chain uses TRBV7-2 and TRBJ1-5, with a weak D call TRBD1 (5 bases). Germline assignment: CDR1 SGHTA and CDR2 FQGNSA. The CDR3 contains 15 residues. V was cut by 1 base and J by 0 bases, with 7 bases left in between. Written as DNA, the CDR3 is TGTGCCAGCAGCTTAGGGGGGGGTAGCAATCAGCCCCAGCATTTT. Translation: CASSLGGGSNQPQHF.

The rearrangement links TRBV11-2 to TRBJ1-1, with D tentatively TRBD1 (5 bases). From germline, CDR1 is SGHAT and CDR2 FQNNGV. The length of the CDR3 is 15 residues. V lost 0 bases to trimming and J lost 5 bases, with 13 bases between them. CDR3 region: CASSLDYLGVTEAFF. The CDR3 DNA follows: TGTGCCAGCAGCTTAGATTATTTAGGGGTAACTGAAGCTTTCTTT. The full variable domain, completed using reference TRBV11-2 and TRBJ1-1, is EAGVAQSPRYKIIEKRQSVAFWCNPISGHATLYWYQQILGQGPKLLIQFQNNGVVDDSQLPKDRFSAERLKGVDSTLKIQPAKLEDSAVYLCASSLDYLGVTEAFFGQGTRLTVV.

The rearrangement uses TRBV5-6 and TRBJ1-3; TRBD1 aligns across 7 bases. The V and J ends lost 4 bases and 2 bases, in that order; junction bases with no gene match: 3. CDR1 and CDR2 from the germline V gene are SGHDT and YYEEEE. This CDR3 has 14 amino acids. The CDR3 loop reads CASSNRGPGNTIYF. CDR3 nucleotide sequence: TGTGCCAGCAGCAACAGGGGACCTGGAAACACCATATATTTT.

Note on this clone: A read error may account for a junction end that differs from germline. The chain recombines TRBV7-7 with TRBJ2-7; 9 nucleotides line up with TRBD1. There are 15 residues in the CDR3. Germline lookup yields CDR1 SSHAT and CDR2 FNYEAQ (reference sequence). CDR3: CASSPGQGKAHEQYF. The CDR3 DNA sequence: TGTGCTAGCAGCCCTGGACAGGGGAAAGCCCACGAGCAGTACTTC.

This CDR3 reads CAISETGLNAGELFF. CDR3 DNA sequence: TGTGCCATCAGTGAAACAGGGCTAAACGCCGGGGAGCTGTTTTTT. J is TRBJ2-2 and V is TRBV10-3; D is possibly TRBD1 (6 bases). V was shortened by 3 bases and J by 6 bases, with 14 bases between the two germline ends. From germline, CDR1 is ENHRY and CDR2 SYGVKD. The length of the CDR3 is 15 residues.

The chain combines TRBV28 with TRBJ1-1, with D tentatively TRBD1 (6 bases). The CDR3 runs 14 residues. The germline gives CDR1 MDHEN, CDR2 SYDVKM. V lost 7 bases, J lost 0 bases, and 12 bases lay in between. This CDR3 reads CASTSGALNTEAFF. The CDR3 region has the DNA TGTGCCAGCACCTCAGGGGCCTTGAACACTGAAGCTTTCTTT.

The rearrangement uses TRBV4-2 and TRBJ2-3, with D possibly being TRBD2 (7 bases). The V end lost 1 base, the J end lost 5 bases, and 16 bases lay between the germline ends. The length of the CDR3 is 16 residues. The germline V gene encodes CDR1 LGHNA and CDR2 YNFKEQ. The CDR3: CASSQVFWGGQDTQYF. Here the CDR3 DNA reads TGTGCCAGCAGCCAAGTTTTCTGGGGGGGCCAAGATACGCAGTATTTT.

The chain links TRBV18 to TRBJ2-7, with TRBD1 identical over 7 bases. CDR1 and CDR2 from the germline V gene are KGHSH and LQKENI. Germline trimming cut 1 base from V and 3 bases from J; bases unmatched to any gene: 3. The CDR3 sequence is 14 residues long. The CDR3 is CASSPLGTDYEQYF. In DNA, the CDR3 is TGTGCCAGCTCACCACTTGGGACAGACTACGAGCAGTACTTC.

The CDR3: CATSRDHQDNQPQHF. In nucleotides, the CDR3 is TGTGCCACCAGCAGAGATCATCAGGACAATCAGCCCCAGCATTTT. The rearrangement uses TRBV15 and TRBJ1-5; no reliable D call. CDR1 and CDR2 from the germline V gene are LNHNV and YYDKDF (reference sequence). Between the trimmed V and J ends, which lost 0 bases and 3 bases, there was a span of 9 bases. CDR3 length equals 15 residues.

This sequence joins TRBV11-2 and TRBJ1-1, with unresolved D. Trimming took 1 base from V and 14 from J, leaving 17 bases between them. This CDR3 has 13 residues. From germline, CDR1 is SGHAT and CDR2 FQNNGV. This chain's CDR3 is CASSLGGSLDSFF. CDR3 nucleotide sequence: TGTGCCAGCAGCTTAGGCGGCAGCCTAGATTCCTTCTTT.

The gene calls are TRBV28 and TRBJ2-2; tentative D call: TRBD1 (6 bases). There are 13 residues in the CDR3. Deletions cut 7 bases from V and 5 bases from J, with 11 bases between. CDR1 is MDHEN, CDR2 SYDVKM, per germline. The CDR3 protein is CASTFTGTGELFF. CDR3 coding DNA: TGTGCCAGCACCTTCACAGGGACCGGGGAGCTGTTTTTT.

The chain is built from TRBV4-1 and TRBJ1-5; TRBD1 is a possible D gene (6 bases). Germline V gives CDR1 MGHRA, CDR2 YSYEKL. Trimming removed 2 bases at V and 5 bases at J, with 13 bases between. The CDR3 runs 15 residues. CDR3: CASSQTGTLHQPQHF. Written as DNA, the CDR3 is TGCGCCAGCAGCCAAACCGGGACATTGCATCAGCCCCAGCATTTT.

With respect to this clone: This CDR3 is also generated by other DNA sequences in the sample. This chain joins TRBV19 and TRBJ2-7; 9 bases line up with TRBD1. Germline CDR1 LNHDA, CDR2 SQIVND (reference sequence). CDR3 size: 14 residues. Unmatched junction bases numbered 2, after V lost 4 bases and J lost 1 base. The CDR3 coding sequence is TGTGCCAGTAGTACGGGGACAGGGTCCTACGAGCAGTACTTC. Protein product: CASSTGTGSYEQYF.

The V call is TRBV4-2, the J call TRBJ1-5, with 9 bases lining up with TRBD1. This CDR3 region has 19 residues. Germline V gene sequence: CDR1 LGHNA, CDR2 YNFKEQ. V lost 0 bases, J lost 1 base, and 10 bases stayed unmatched. In nucleotides, the CDR3 is TGTGCCAGCAGCCAAGAGTTTTCTTTGGGACAGGGAAGCAATCAGCCCCAGCATTTT. It yields the protein CASSQEFSLGQGSNQPQHF.

V and J are TRBV11-1 and TRBJ2-7; the match to TRBD1 covers 8 bases. Germline CDR1 is SGHAT and CDR2 is FQDESV (reference sequence). The junction had 5 bases not matched to a gene; V was cut back by 3 bases and J by 4 bases. There are 14 residues in the CDR3. The CDR3 nucleotides read TGTGCCAGCAGCTTTCGGACAGGGTGGTACGAGCAGTACTTC. This translates into CASSFRTGWYEQYF.

The CDR3 loop reads CASQDSPSWGNEQFF. CDR3 DNA sequence: TGCGCCAGCCAGGACAGCCCTTCGTGGGGCAATGAGCAGTTCTTC. The chain is built from TRBV5-1 and TRBJ2-1, with D possibly being TRBD1 (6 bases). Germline V gene data show CDR1 as SGHRS and CDR2 as YFSETQ. CDR3 length: 15 residues. Between the trimmed V and J ends, which lost 7 bases and 6 bases, there was a span of 20 bases.

This clone occurred once. The chain recombines TRBV28 with TRBJ1-5, with D perhaps TRBD1 (6 bases). This CDR3 is built from 14 residues. The germline V and J ends were trimmed by 2 bases and 7 bases, with 12 bases remaining between them. Germline CDR1 MDHEN, CDR2 SYDVKM. CDR3 in amino acids: CASSLRGTAQPQHF. Written as DNA, the CDR3 is TGTGCCAGCAGTTTAAGGGGGACGGCCCAGCCCCAGCATTTT.